The T cell receptor (beta chain) under discussion was sequenced for a study of blood T cells in healthy people across ages. A sample-barcoded 5' primer and a J-beta primer mix were used in a second PCR of roughly 6 to 11 cycles. A tag from a template-switch adaptor with 12 random nucleotides marked each cDNA molecule. TCRdb processed the 5' RACE reads anew with MiXCR; each CDR3 protein has one entry. The table shows under 800,000 distinct CDR3 sequences, with around 40% occurring only once. Healthy individuals of Caucasian origin from Russia, aged roughly 6 to 90, served as donors. Samples each had at least 6 micrograms of total RNA extracted. Study-wide points: Since the PBMCs were unsorted, naive and antigen-experienced cells could not be conclusively compared.

In germline, CDR1 is MNHEY, CDR2 SVGEGT. This CDR3 is built from 14 residues. V shed 6 bases and J 6 bases; nucleotides not matched to a gene: 9. Many counts were recorded for this clonotype. Its specificity is not known. V gene TRBV6-2 or TRBV6-3 combines with J gene TRBJ2-7; 9 nucleotides align to TRBD1. The specimen was blood. The TCR sequence derives from a woman between 55 and 75 years old in good health. The CDR3: CASRFQGQGSEQYF. The CDR3 coding sequence is TGTGCCAGCAGATTCCAGGGACAGGGATCCGAGCAGTACTTC.